What follows is one TCR beta chain and its context. This clone's antigen is unknown. No per-base quality is available; no much larger clone lies one base away. There are 18 amino acids in the CDR3, from cysteine to phenylalanine inclusive. Here the CDR3 DNA is all that survives: 54 bases in frame from base 1. V lost 1 base and J lost 0 bases; the stretch between them is 19 bases long. As encoded in the germline V gene (reference sequence), CDR1 is DFQATT while CDR2 is SNEGSKA. The data were obtained in a study of blood T cells in healthy people across ages (dated by TCRdb to between 2014 and 2017). The study in broad terms: Template switching captured roughly one uniquely barcoded TCR beta cDNA molecule per two T cells in model experiments. The study measured age-related changes in TCR beta repertoire diversity using deep sequencing normalized with unique cDNA molecular identifiers. Four age groups were formed from the donors: young (average approximately 15 years), middle-aged (approximately 40), aged (more than 55) and long-lived (roughly 81). To avoid experimental bias, donors of different ages were spread randomly across the sequencing lanes. For two donors (one aged 18 to 30 and one aged 80 or older), the study analyzed two additional independent replicas of 1 million unique cDNA reads from the same blood draw. Study-wide findings and limitations: Bulk unsorted PBMC profiling prevented conclusive comparison of naive and antigen-experienced compartments. The long-lived group showed more naive CD4+ T cells, fewer expanded clones and increased TCR diversity than the aged group, suggesting age selection. Total diversity estimates from one million sequenced T cells were considered lower bounds and underestimates. A strong correlation was found between observed TCR beta diversity and the percentage of naive T cells measured by flow cytometry. Observed TCR beta diversity per million T cells fell roughly linearly with age, and a significant reduction was already apparent by age around 40. Donor CMV infection status was unknown, potentially confounding age-related changes in expanded clonotypes.

Library preparation employed 5' RACE. Sequenced on an Illumina HiSeq 2500. A second 7 to 11 cycle PCR used a sample-barcoded 5' primer and a J-beta primer mix. Each TCR beta cDNA molecule received a unique molecular identifier from a template-switch 5' adaptor carrying 12 random nucleotides. At least 2.5 million CDR3-containing paired-end reads were obtained from each sample. First-strand cDNA was synthesized from all RNA with the Mint cDNA synthesis kit, primed by a TRBC-specific oligonucleotide. Following uracil-DNA glycosylase treatment, all cDNA underwent a first 18-cycle PCR with the universal primers M1SS and BC2_uni_R. Turning to the authors' computational methods: For normalization, 1 million high-quality reads were randomly selected from each sample, with every read carrying a distinct molecular identifier. Instead of being binned into consensus sequences, reads that shared molecular identifiers were thrown out. CDR3 identification, clonotype clustering and error correction used MiTCR with a Q25 quality threshold and the strictest error-elimination algorithm. Lower-bound total TCR beta diversity was estimated with a nonparametric unseen species model using Euler transformation. The public reads were run again by TCRdb, first through fastp at Q25 and then through MiXCR, and only productive beta chains were kept. Entries are consolidated by CDR3 protein sequence, retaining the most common genes and DNA. These V and J calls derive from TCRdb rather than the authors' analysis. The sample table records approximately 770,000 distinct CDR3 sequences; 55% to 75% of these occur just once. The ten largest clonotypes hold about 20% of the sample.

The 39 donors, aged about 6 to 95 years, were systemically healthy Caucasian individuals from Russia. Each donor gave ten milliliters of peripheral blood, collected into EDTA-treated Vacutainer tubes. Ficoll-Paque density-gradient centrifugation was used to isolate PBMCs, with at least 6 million obtained per sample. Total RNA was extracted from PBMCs with Trizol reagent, with at least 6 micrograms obtained per sample. For every donor, an aliquot of PBMCs went through flow cytometry to measure the percentages of naive CD45RAhigh/CD27high T cells. Sequenced material: blood. The sequence links TRBV20-1 to TRBJ2-1; the D gene is possibly TRBD2, with 6 bases matching. This sequence was found in a man aged 25 to 45 in good health. The DNA sequence reads TGCAGTGCTAGAGGGGCGGGACTCAGACCGAGCTCCTACAATGAGCAGTTCTTC. It specifies CSARGAGLRPSSYNEQFF.